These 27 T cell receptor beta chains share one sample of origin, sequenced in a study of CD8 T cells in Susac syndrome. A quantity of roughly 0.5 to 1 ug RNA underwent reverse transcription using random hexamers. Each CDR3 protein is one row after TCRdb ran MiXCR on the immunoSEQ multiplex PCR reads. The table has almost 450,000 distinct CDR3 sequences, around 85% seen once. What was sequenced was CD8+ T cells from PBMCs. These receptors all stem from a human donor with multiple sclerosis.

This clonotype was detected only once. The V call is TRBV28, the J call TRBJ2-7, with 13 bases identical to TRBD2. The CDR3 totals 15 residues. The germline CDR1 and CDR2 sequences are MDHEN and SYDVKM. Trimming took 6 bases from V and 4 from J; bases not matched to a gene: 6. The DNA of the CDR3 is TGTGCCAGCAGCCTGGGACTAGCGGGACAATACGAGCAGTACTTC. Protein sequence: CASSLGLAGQYEQYF.

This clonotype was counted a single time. The CDR3: CAISLAVSYNEQFF. CDR3 in DNA: TGTGCCATCAGCCTAGCGGTCTCCTACAATGAGCAGTTCTTC. The chain has TRBV10-3 and TRBJ2-1; the match to TRBD2 covers 7 bases. From germline, CDR1 is ENHRY and CDR2 SYGVKD. Trimming removed 6 bases from V and 0 bases from J; junction bases left unmatched: 2. CDR3 length equals 14 residues.

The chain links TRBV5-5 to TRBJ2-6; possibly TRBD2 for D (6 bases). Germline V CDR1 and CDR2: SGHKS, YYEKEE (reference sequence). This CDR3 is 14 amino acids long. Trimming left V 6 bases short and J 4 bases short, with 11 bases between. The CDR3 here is CASTYGRGANVLTF. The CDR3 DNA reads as TGTGCCAGCACCTATGGGAGGGGGGCCAACGTCCTGACTTTC.

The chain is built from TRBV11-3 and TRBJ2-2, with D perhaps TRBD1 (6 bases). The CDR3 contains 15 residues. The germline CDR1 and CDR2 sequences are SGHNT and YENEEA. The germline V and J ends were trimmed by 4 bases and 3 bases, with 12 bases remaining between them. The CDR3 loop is CASSSRGRDTGELFF. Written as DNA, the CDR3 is TGTGCCAGCAGCTCCAGGGGAAGGGACACCGGGGAGCTGTTTTTT.

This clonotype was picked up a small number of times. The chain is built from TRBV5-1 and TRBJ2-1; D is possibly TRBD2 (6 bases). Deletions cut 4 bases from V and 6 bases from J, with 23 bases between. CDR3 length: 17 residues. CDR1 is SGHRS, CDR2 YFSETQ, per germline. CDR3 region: CASSPRTRPMGGNEQFF. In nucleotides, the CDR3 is TGCGCCAGCAGCCCCCGGACCAGACCCATGGGAGGCAATGAGCAGTTCTTC.

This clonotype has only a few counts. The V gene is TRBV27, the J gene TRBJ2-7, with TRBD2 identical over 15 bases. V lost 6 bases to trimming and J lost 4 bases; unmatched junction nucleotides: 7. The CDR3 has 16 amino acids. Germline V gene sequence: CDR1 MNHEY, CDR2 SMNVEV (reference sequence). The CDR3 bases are TGTGCCAGCAGCCGGACTAGCGGGGGGGCGGAGTACGAGCAGTACTTC. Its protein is CASSRTSGGAEYEQYF.

The CDR3 nucleotides read TGCAGTGCTAGAGAGGGGTATGCGGCGGGGCCCTACGAGCAGTACTTC. Translated, it gives CSAREGYAAGPYEQYF. V gene TRBV20-1 combines with J gene TRBJ2-7, with D possibly being TRBD2 (6 bases). The CDR3 runs to 16 residues. V was pared by 0 bases and J by 2 bases, with 17 bases between. CDR1 is DFQATT and CDR2 is SNEGSKA in the germline V gene (reference sequence).

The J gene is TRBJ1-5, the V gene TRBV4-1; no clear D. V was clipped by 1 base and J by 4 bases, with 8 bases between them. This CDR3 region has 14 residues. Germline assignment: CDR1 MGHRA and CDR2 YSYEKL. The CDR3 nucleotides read TGCGCCAGCAGCCAAGTCGTCCTAAATCAGCCCCAGCATTTT. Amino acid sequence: CASSQVVLNQPQHF.

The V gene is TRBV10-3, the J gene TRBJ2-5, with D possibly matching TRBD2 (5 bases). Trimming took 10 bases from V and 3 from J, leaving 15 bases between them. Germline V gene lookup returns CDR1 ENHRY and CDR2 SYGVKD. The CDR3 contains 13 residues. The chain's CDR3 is CASTSGIEETQYF. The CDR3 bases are TGTGCCAGTACATCCGGGATAGAAGAGACCCAGTACTTC.

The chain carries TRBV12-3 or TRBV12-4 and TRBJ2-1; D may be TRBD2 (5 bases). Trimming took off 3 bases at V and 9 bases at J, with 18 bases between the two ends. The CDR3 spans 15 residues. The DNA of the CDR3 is TGTGCCAGCAGTTTCCGGGTCCACCCGGACTCTGAGCAGTTCTTC. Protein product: CASSFRVHPDSEQFF.

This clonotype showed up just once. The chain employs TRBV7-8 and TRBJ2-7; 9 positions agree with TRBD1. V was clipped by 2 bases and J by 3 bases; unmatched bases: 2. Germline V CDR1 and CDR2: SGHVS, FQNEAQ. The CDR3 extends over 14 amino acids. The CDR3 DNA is TGTGCCAGCAGCTTATTGGACAGGGGCTACGAGCAGTACTTC. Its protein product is CASSLLDRGYEQYF. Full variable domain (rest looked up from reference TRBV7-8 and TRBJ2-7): GAGVSQSPRYKVAKRGQDVALRCDPISGHVSLFWYQQALGQGPEFLTYFQNEAQLDKSGLPSDRFFAERPEGSVSTLKIQRTQQEDSAVYLCASSLLDRGYEQYFGPGTRLTVT.

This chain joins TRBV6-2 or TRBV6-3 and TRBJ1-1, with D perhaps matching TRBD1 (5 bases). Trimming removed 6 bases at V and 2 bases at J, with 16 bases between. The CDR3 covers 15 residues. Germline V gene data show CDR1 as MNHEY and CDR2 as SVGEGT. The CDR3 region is CASSPIQGGNTEAFF. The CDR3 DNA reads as TGTGCCAGCAGCCCTATTCAGGGAGGAAACACTGAAGCTTTCTTT.

CDR3 in DNA: TGTGCCAGCAGCCAACAGGGTCGGGCCTACGAGCAGTACTTC. Encoded protein: CASSQQGRAYEQYF. V gene TRBV3-1 combines with J gene TRBJ2-7; the D gene is possibly TRBD1 (5 bases). CDR1 is LGHDT and CDR2 is YNNKEL in the germline V gene (reference sequence). CDR3 size: 14 residues. Trimming shortened V by 2 bases and J by 2 bases, and 10 bases separated the two germline ends.

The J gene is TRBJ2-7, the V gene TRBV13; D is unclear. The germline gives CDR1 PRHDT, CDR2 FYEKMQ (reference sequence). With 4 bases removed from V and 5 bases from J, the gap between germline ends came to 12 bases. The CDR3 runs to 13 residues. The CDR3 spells CASSSLGYDEQYF. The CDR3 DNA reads TGTGCCAGCAGCTCATTGGGGTACGACGAGCAGTACTTC.

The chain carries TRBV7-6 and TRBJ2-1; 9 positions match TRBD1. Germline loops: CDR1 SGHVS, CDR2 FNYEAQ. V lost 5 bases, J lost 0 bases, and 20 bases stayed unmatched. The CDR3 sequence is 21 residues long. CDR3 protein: CASSQNPGQGGYGSSYNEQFF. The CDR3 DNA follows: TGTGCCAGCAGCCAGAACCCGGGACAGGGAGGTTACGGGAGCTCCTACAATGAGCAGTTCTTC.

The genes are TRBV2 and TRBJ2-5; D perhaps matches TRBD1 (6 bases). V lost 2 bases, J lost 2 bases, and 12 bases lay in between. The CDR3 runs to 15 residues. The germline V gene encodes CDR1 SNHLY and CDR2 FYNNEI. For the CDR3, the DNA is TGTGCCAGCAGTGAAAAGGGGCAGGGGCAAGAGACCCAGTACTTC. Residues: CASSEKGQGQETQYF.

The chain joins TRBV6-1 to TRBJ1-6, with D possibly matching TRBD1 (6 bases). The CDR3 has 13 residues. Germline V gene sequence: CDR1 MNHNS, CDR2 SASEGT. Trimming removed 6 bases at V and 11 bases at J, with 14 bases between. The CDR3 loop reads CASRARGGAPLHF. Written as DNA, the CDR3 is TGTGCCAGCAGAGCAAGGGGGGGCGCACCCCTCCACTTT.

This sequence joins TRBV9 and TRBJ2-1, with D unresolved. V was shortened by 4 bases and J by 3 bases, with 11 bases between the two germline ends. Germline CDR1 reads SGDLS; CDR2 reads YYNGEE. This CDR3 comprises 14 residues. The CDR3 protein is CASSPRGLYNEQFF. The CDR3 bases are TGTGCCAGCAGCCCAAGAGGCCTCTACAATGAGCAGTTCTTC. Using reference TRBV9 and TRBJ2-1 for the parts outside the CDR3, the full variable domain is DSGVTQTPKHLITATGQRVTLRCSPRSGDLSVYWYQQSLDQGLQFLIQYYNGEERAKGNILERFSAQQFPDLHSELNLSSLELGDSALYFCASSPRGLYNEQFFGPGTRLTVL.

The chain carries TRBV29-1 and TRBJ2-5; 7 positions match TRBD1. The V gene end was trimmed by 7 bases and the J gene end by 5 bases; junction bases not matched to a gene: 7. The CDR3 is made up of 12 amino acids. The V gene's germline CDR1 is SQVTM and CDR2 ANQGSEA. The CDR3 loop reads CSAVTGSETQYF. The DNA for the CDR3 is TGCAGCGCTGTGACAGGGTCGGAGACCCAGTACTTC.

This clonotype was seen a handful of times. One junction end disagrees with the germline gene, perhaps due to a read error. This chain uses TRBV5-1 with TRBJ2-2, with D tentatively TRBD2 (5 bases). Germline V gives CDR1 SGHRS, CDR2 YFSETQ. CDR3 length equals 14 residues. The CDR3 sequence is CASSLVTDTGELFF. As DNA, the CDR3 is TGCGCCAGCAGCTTGGTAACCGACACCGGGGAGCTTTTTTTT.

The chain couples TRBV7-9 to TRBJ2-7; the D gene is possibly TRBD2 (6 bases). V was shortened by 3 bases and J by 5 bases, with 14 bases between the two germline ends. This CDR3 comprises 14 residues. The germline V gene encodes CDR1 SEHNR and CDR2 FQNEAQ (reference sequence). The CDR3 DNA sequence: TGTGCCAGCAGCTTGCGGGACGGGGTCCACGAGCAGTACTTC. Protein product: CASSLRDGVHEQYF.

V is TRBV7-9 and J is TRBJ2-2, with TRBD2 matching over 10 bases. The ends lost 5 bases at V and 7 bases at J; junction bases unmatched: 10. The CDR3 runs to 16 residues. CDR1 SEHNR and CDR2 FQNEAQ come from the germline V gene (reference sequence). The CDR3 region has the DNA TGTGCCAGCAGCCTTGGACTAGCGGCCGTTGACGGGGAGCTGTTTTTT. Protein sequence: CASSLGLAAVDGELFF.

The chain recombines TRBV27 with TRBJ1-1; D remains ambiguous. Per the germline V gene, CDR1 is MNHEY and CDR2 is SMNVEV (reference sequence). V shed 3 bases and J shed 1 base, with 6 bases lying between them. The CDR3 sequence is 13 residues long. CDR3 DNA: TGTGCCAGCAGTTTCTACAAGAACACTGAAGCTTTCTTT. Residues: CASSFYKNTEAFF.

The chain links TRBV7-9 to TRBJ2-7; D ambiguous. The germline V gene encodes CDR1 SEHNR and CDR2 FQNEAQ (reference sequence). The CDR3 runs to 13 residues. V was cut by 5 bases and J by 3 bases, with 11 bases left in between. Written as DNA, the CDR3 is TGTGCCAGCAGCGCCCTCAACCTCTACGAGCAGTACTTC. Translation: CASSALNLYEQYF.

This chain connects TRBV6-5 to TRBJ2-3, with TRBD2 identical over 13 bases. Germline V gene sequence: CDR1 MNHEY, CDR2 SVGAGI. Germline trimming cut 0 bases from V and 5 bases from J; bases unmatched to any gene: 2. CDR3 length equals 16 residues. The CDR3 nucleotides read TGTGCCAGCAGTTACTCCACTAGCGGGAGGGTAGATACGCAGTATTTT. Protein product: CASSYSTSGRVDTQYF.

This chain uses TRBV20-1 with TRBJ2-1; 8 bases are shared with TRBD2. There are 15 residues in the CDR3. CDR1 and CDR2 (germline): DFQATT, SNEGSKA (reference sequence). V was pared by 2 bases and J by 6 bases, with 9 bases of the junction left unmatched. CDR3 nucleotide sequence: TGCAGTGCTAGACCATGGGTGGCGGGAGGCAATGAGCAGTTCTTC. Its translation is CSARPWVAGGNEQFF.

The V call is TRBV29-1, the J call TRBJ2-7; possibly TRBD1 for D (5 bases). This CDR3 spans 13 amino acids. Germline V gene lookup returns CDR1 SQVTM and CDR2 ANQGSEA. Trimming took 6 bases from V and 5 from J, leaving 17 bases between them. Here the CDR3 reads CSVRDSEFHEQYF. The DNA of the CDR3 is TGCAGCGTCAGGGATTCGGAATTCCACGAGCAGTACTTC.